This TCR beta chain was observed in a study of fetal regulatory T cell absence and autoimmunity. Looking at the study overall: Exocrine pancreas autoimmunity occurred in IPEX patients lacking clinical diabetes. Study results and limitations: Oligoclonal TCR enrichment in pancreas over cord blood reached over 100-fold for some clones.

A remark on this clone: The antigen is not known.

Sequencing was at survey level. Some clones are missing from TCRdb's copy, which holds only in-frame ones; the method was immunoSEQ multiplex PCR. The sample comprises around 100,000 clones, 72% of which are singletons, and approximately 1.9% rests with the top ten. Germline trimming cut 8 bases from V and 0 bases from J; bases unmatched to any gene: 7. Per the germline V gene, CDR1 is SGHVS and CDR2 is FNYEAQ. The length of the CDR3 is 15 residues. The chain employs TRBV7-6 and TRBJ1-2, with TRBD1 matching 9 bases. The sequenced sample was pancreas tissue. The TCR sequence derives from a male donor with IPEX syndrome. The CDR3: CASRDRVLANYGYTF. CDR3 coding DNA: TGTGCCAGCCGGGACAGGGTTTTAGCTAACTATGGCTACACCTTC.